Listed here is a single T cell receptor (beta chain). What it binds is unknown. Germline-derived CDR1 and CDR2 are MDHEN and SYDVKM. This CDR3 contains 16 residues. This entry is derived from a study of blood T cells in healthy people across ages. Primers used in a second PCR of about 6 to 11 cycles were a sample-barcoded 5' primer and a J-beta primer mix. Each CDR3 protein is one row after TCRdb ran MiXCR on the 5' RACE reads. This table has some 920,000 distinct CDR3 sequences, roughly 51% appearing once. Study-wide results and caveats: Donors of long life had a larger count of naive CD4+ cells and greater diversity than aged donors.

This chain connects TRBV28 to TRBJ2-7; D uncertain. The end of the DNA is better explained by TRBJ2-5, so the J call may be wrong. This TCR came from a woman between 55 and 75 years old in good health. Material: blood. CDR3 loop: CASSLSLPSAPETQYF. In nucleotides, the CDR3 is TGTGCCAGCAGTTTAAGCCTCCCCTCGGCCCCAGAGACCCAGTACTTC.